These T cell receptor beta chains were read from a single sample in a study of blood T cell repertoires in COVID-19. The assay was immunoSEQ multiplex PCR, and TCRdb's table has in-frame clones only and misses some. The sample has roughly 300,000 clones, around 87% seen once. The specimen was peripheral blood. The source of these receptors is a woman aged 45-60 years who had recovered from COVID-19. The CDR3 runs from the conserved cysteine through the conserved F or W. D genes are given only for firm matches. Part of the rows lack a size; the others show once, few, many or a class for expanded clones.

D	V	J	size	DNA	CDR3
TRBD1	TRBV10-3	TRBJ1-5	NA	TGTGCCAGGGGGACAGGGGTAGATAATCAGCCCCAGCATTTT	CARGTGVDNQPQHF
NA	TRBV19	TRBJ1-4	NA	TGTGCCAGTAGTATACGACACGGCGATGAAAAACTGTTTTTT	CASSIRHGDEKLFF
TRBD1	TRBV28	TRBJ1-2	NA	TGTGCCAGCACCATCCACAGGGGTAGCTACACCTTC	CASTIHRGSYTF
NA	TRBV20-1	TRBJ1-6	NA	TGCAGTGCTAGTAGGTGGGGAGGTGTACGGAATTCACCCCTCCACTTT	CSASRWGGVRNSPLHF
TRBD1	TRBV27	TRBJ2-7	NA	TGTGCCAGCAGTTTAAGTGCAGGGGGCGGTTTCGGGCAGTACTTC	CASSLSAGGGFGQYF
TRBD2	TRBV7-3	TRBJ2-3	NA	TGTGCCAGCAGCTTAACGTGGGGGACTAGCGGGAGGTCAGATACGCAGTATTTT	CASSLTWGTSGRSDTQYF
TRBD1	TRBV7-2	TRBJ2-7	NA	TGTGCCAGCAGCTGGACAGGGGGCTACGAGCAGTACTTC	CASSWTGGYEQYF
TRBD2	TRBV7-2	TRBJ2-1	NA	TGTGCCAGCAGCTTAGCGGTCGGACTAGCGCCCTACAATGAGCAGTTCTTC	CASSLAVGLAPYNEQFF
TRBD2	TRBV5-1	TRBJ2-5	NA	TGCGCCAGCAGCTTGACAGCGGGGGCAGAGACCCAGTACTTC	CASSLTAGAETQYF
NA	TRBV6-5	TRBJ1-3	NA	TGTGCCAGCAGACAGGGCCATTACTCTGGAAACACCATATATTTT	CASRQGHYSGNTIYF
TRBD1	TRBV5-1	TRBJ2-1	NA	TGCGCCAGCAGCTTGGTCGGGGGGACAGGGTGGTACAATGAGCAGTTCTTC	CASSLVGGTGWYNEQFF
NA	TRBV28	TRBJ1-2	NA	TGTGCCAGCAGTTTAGGCGGAGTGGGCTACACCTTC	CASSLGGVGYTF
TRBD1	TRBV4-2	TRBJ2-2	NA	TGTGCCAGCAGCCAAGAGATGGGACAGAGCGCGAACACCGGGGAGCTGTTTTTT	CASSQEMGQSANTGELFF
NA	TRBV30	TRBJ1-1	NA	TGTGCCTGGACCCTCGTCCTTGGAGACACTGAAGCTTTCTTT	CAWTLVLGDTEAFF
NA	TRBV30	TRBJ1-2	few	TGTGCCTGGGTGTTGGATAAGGGGGGCTACACCTTC	CAWVLDKGGYTF
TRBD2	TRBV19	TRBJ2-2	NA	TGTGCCACCAGAAAGCTAGCGGGAACATCCGGGGAGCTGTTTTTT	CATRKLAGTSGELFF
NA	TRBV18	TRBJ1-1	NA	TGTGCCAGCTCACCGGGAGGACGGGACACTGAAGCTTTCTTT	CASSPGGRDTEAFF
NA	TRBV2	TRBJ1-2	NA	TGTGCCAGCCGAACAGACGGCAGGGAGGATACCTTC	CASRTDGREDTF
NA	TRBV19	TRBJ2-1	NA	TGTGCCAGTAGCACCGTGGCAAGCGGCAATGAGCAGTTCTTC	CASSTVASGNEQFF
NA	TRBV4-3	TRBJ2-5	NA	TGCGCCAGCAGCCAAGATAGGGCAGGGGAAGAGACCCAGTACTTC	CASSQDRAGEETQYF
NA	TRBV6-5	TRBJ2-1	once	TGTGCCAGCAGTCCTGGGGGACAAGGCTACAATGAGCAGTTCTTC	CASSPGGQGYNEQFF
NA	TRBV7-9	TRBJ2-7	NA	TGTGCCAGCAGCTTCGACAGCCTCTCCTACGAGCAGTACTTC	CASSFDSLSYEQYF
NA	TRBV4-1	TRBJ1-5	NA	TGCGCCAGCAGCCAAGAGGCAGGGCCCGGGAGGCCCCAGCATTTT	CASSQEAGPGRPQHF
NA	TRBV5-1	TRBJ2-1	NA	TGCGCCAGCAGCTTGGCTCCAGTTCCCAATGAGCAGTTCTTC	CASSLAPVPNEQFF
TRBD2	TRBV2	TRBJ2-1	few	TGTGCCAGCAGCGATCCCCTGAGCGGGAGTTCCTACAATGAGCAGTTCTTC	CASSDPLSGSSYNEQFF
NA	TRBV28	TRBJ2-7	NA	TGTGCCAGCAGACTAGCCTCCTACGAGCAGTACTTC	CASRLASYEQYF
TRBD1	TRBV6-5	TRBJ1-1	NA	TGTGCCAGCAGTCTCGACAGGGGCGAGAACACTGAAGCTTTCTTT	CASSLDRGENTEAFF
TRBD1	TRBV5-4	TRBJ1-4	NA	TGTGCCAGCAGCCGGGGGACAGGGAATGAAAAACTGTTTTTT	CASSRGTGNEKLFF
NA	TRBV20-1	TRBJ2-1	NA	TGCAGTGGGGACACCTACAATGAGCAGTTCTTC	CSGDTYNEQFF
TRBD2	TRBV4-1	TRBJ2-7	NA	TGCGCCAGCAGCCAAGGCCACGGGAGGGCCTACGAGCAGTACTTC	CASSQGHGRAYEQYF